Sequencing of this T cell receptor beta chain was carried out in a study of cytomegalovirus exposure and HLA in healthy donors. The wider study: HLA-typed donors were the source of 83 million or so unique TCRs, which an early data release held. Whole-study findings and limits: Within a later analysis, the majority of CMV-associated TCR beta chains appeared HLA-restricted.

A multiplex PCR was run with 60 Vbeta primers and 13 Jbeta primers. TCRdb keeps only in-frame clones here, not all; method: immunoSEQ multiplex PCR. The table lists 120,000 or so clones, about 80% of them singletons. The CDR3 has 15 residues. Germline V gives CDR1 SGDLS, CDR2 YYNGEE. V was pared by 4 bases and J by 7 bases, with 21 bases between. A remark on this clone: Its antigen is not identified.

This receptor was obtained from a man aged 55-75 years in good health and CMV-seropositive. J is TRBJ2-7 and V is TRBV9; TRBD1 is a possible D gene (6 bases). Sequencing input: PBMCs. Here the CDR3 DNA reads TGTGCCAGCAGCACCACCGGGACAAGCCCTCGGGAGCAGTACTTC. This sequence encodes CASSTTGTSPREQYF.